The 10 T cell receptor beta chains presented below share a single source sample, sequenced in a study of brain T cells in children with intractable seizures. Sequenced by immunoSEQ multiplex PCR; TCRdb stores in-frame clones only, minus some. In the table there are tens of thousands of clones, around 94% of which are singletons. Sequenced here: peripheral blood, sampled at surgery. All receptors derive from a boy younger than 18 with focal cortical dysplasia and intractable seizures.

CDR3: CASSQESAGRYGYTF. Here the CDR3 DNA reads TGCGCCAGCAGCCAGGAATCGGCAGGGAGGTATGGCTACACCTTC. The rearrangement uses TRBV4-1 and TRBJ1-2; a weak D match, TRBD1 (5 bases). This CDR3 spans 15 amino acids. Trimming took 3 bases from V and 5 from J, leaving 16 bases between them. Germline lookup yields CDR1 MGHRA and CDR2 YSYEKL.

The chain recombines TRBV7-8 with TRBJ1-4; D is possibly TRBD1 (6 bases). Trimming removed 6 bases from V and 8 bases from J, with 13 bases in between. The germline V gene encodes CDR1 SGHVS and CDR2 FQNEAQ. This CDR3 spans 13 amino acids. CDR3 sequence reads: CASRTRGGEKLFF. DNA of the CDR3: TGTGCCAGCAGAACTCGAGGGGGAGAAAAACTGTTTTTT.

The chain joins TRBV28 to TRBJ1-5; 8 nucleotides line up with TRBD1. This CDR3 is built from 15 residues. The germline gives CDR1 MDHEN, CDR2 SYDVKM. Germline trimming cut 6 bases from V and 9 bases from J; bases unmatched to any gene: 13. The chain's CDR3 is CASSAPGTGGGPQHF. In DNA form, the CDR3 reads TGTGCCAGCAGCGCCCCCGGGACAGGTGGTGGGCCCCAGCATTTT.

The chain recombines TRBV6-4 with TRBJ2-2, with D possibly being TRBD1 or TRBD2 (5 bases each). CDR3 length: 13 amino acids. V was trimmed by 8 bases and J by 6 bases, leaving 13 bases between them. Germline loops: CDR1 MRHNA, CDR2 SNTAGT. CDR3 bases: TGTGCCAGCGGGGGAAGGGAAGCCGGGGAGCTGTTTTTT. Encoded protein: CASGGREAGELFF.

This clone was recorded only once. The chain has TRBV3-1 (or the pseudogene TRBV3-2) and TRBJ2-2; no definite D call. The CDR3 covers 15 residues. Trimming removed 1 base at V and 10 bases at J, with 16 bases between. In germline, CDR1 is LGHDT, CDR2 YNNKEL (reference sequence). This chain's CDR3 is CASSQGGEHREELFF. In nucleotides, the CDR3 is TGTGCCAGCAGCCAAGGTGGAGAACACCGCGAGGAGCTGTTTTTT.

CDR3 region: CASSIGTGLRQPQHF. The CDR3 DNA sequence: TGTGCCAGTAGTATAGGTACAGGTCTCAGGCAGCCCCAGCATTTT. The J gene is TRBJ1-5, the V gene TRBV19; weak D call: TRBD1 (5 bases). This CDR3 has 15 residues. CDR1 is LNHDA, CDR2 SQIVND, per germline (reference sequence). The germline V and J ends were trimmed by 1 base and 7 bases, with 14 bases remaining between them. Full variable domain (outside the CDR3, taken from reference TRBV19 and TRBJ1-5): DGGITQSPKYLFRKEGQNVTLSCEQNLNHDAMYWYRQDPGQGLRLIYYSQIVNDFQKGDIAEGYSVSREKKESFPLTVTSAQKNPTAFYLCASSIGTGLRQPQHFGDGTRLSIL.

The V call is TRBV5-1, the J call TRBJ1-1; 8 bases align to TRBD1. Germline trimming cut 4 bases from V and 4 bases from J; bases unmatched to any gene: 3. The CDR3 is made up of 13 amino acids. Germline loops: CDR1 SGHRS, CDR2 YFSETQ. CDR3 nucleotides: TGCGCCAGCAGCGCCACAGGGGGCACTGAAGCTTTCTTT. Translation gives CASSATGGTEAFF.

The chain carries TRBV5-8 and TRBJ2-7; D is perhaps TRBD2 (5 bases). CDR1 and CDR2 (germline): SGHTS, YDEGEE. Trimming stripped 1 base from V and 3 bases from J, with 14 bases between. The CDR3 runs to 15 residues. The CDR3 DNA follows: TGTGCCAGCAGCTTGAGCGCTAGCAGAATCTACGAGCAGTACTTC. It codes for CASSLSASRIYEQYF.

The rearrangement links TRBV3-1 (or the pseudogene TRBV3-2) to TRBJ1-1; D gene uncertain. V was shortened by 4 bases and J by 3 bases, with 6 bases between the two germline ends. This CDR3 has 12 residues. Germline assignment: CDR1 LGHDT and CDR2 YNNKEL (reference sequence). Here the CDR3 reads CASSPRDTEAFF. CDR3 in DNA: TGTGCCAGCAGCCCTAGAGACACTGAAGCTTTCTTT.

This clone was seen just once. The chain recombines TRBV11-2 with TRBJ2-2; no reliable D call. CDR1 SGHAT and CDR2 FQNNGV come from the germline V gene. The CDR3 consists of 14 residues. Trimming cost V 3 bases and J 0 bases, with 5 bases left between them. The CDR3 DNA reads TGTGCCAGCAGCTTTCTAACGAACACCGGGGAGCTGTTTTTT. It translates to CASSFLTNTGELFF.